The rows below give T cell receptor beta chains drawn from one sample of a study of beta chain features in type 1 diabetes. Here immunoSEQ multiplex PCR was the method, and the copy in TCRdb shows in-frame clones only, minus some. The sample holds 150,000 to 190,000 clones; 10% to 13% are singletons and the top ten take 0.5%. The sample consisted of central memory CD4+ T cells from blood. These TCRs come from a man aged 30 to 39 with type 1 diabetes. Each CDR3 is given with its conserved first and last residue. A D gene is named only where the DNA matches it firmly. Clone size appears in some rows only: once, few, many, or a class for an expanded clone.

TRBV25-1,TRBD1,few,TRBJ2-1,TGTGCCAGCAGTGACCGGAGGGGACAGGGACTCTACAATGAGCAGTTCTTC,CASSDRRGQGLYNEQFF
TRBV29-1,TRBD1,many,TRBJ2-7,TGCAGCGTTCACTCCGGGACAGGGGAGTACTTC,CSVHSGTGEYF
TRBV29-1,.,.,TRBJ1-1,TGCAGCGTTGAACCGAGTGTAGCTTTCTTT,CSVEPSVAFF
TRBV27,.,.,TRBJ2-7,TGTGCCAGCAGTCCCCGGGCCCTGGGGGCCGAGCAGTACTTC,CASSPRALGAEQYF
TRBV30,TRBD2,few,TRBJ2-2,TGTGCCAGTAGCGGGACTAGCCCCAGCACCGGGGAGCTGTTTTTT,CASSGTSPSTGELFF
TRBV5-6,.,few,TRBJ2-6,TGTGCCAGCAGCTCTCGGACTTCTGGGGCCAACGTCCTGACTTTC,CASSSRTSGANVLTF
TRBV5-8,TRBD2,.,TRBJ2-5,TGTGCCAGCAGCGTACTAGCGGGAGGGTTGGAGACCCAGTACTTC,CASSVLAGGLETQYF
TRBV4-2,.,.,TRBJ2-3,TGTGCCAGCAGCCAAGCGACCCAGCGGAACACAGATACGCAGTATTTT,CASSQATQRNTDTQYF
TRBV15,TRBD1,.,TRBJ1-2,TGTGCCACCAGCAGAGAGAGGGACAGCGTAGGGGATGGCTACACCTTC,CATSRERDSVGDGYTF
TRBV29-1,.,few,TRBJ2-5,TGCAGCGTTAATAACGCGGCAGAAGAGACCCAGTACTTC,CSVNNAAEETQYF
TRBV30,TRBD2,.,TRBJ2-1,TGTGCCTGGACTAGCGGGAGCAGCTATGAGCAGTTCTTC,CAWTSGSSYEQFF
TRBV6-5,TRBD1,.,TRBJ2-5,TGTGCCAGCACGGACAGGCTCGTGGAAGAGACCCAGTACTTC,CASTDRLVEETQYF
TRBV2,TRBD1,few,TRBJ2-2,TGTGCCAGCAGTGACCGTGGGACAGGGGGGACCGGGGAGCTGTTTTTT,CASSDRGTGGTGELFF
TRBV28,.,.,TRBJ2-6,TGTGCCAGCAGTGTCCACGGAGGCTCTGGGGCCAACGTCCTGACTTTC,CASSVHGGSGANVLTF
TRBV5-1,.,.,TRBJ1-1,TGCGCCAGCAGTGAGGGAGAGGGTACTGAAGCTTTCTTT,CASSEGEGTEAFF
TRBV28,.,.,TRBJ2-7,TGTGCCAGCAGTTTAACGGTCATGGGCAGGGCCTACGAGCAGTACTTC,CASSLTVMGRAYEQYF
TRBV27,TRBD2,few,TRBJ2-7,TGTGCCAGCAGTTTACTAGCGGGAGGGCGAGAGCAGTACTTC,CASSLLAGGREQYF
TRBV13,TRBD2,few,TRBJ2-5,TGTGCCAGCAGCTCAGCGGGACAAGAGACCCAGTACTTC,CASSSAGQETQYF